This TCR beta chain is from a study of CD8 T cells in Susac syndrome. This clonotype was seen once. RNA, at about 0.45 to 1 ug, was reverse transcribed with random hexamers. Multiplex PCR with immunoSEQ amplified the TCR beta CDR3 across 54 Vbeta and 13 Jbeta. TCRdb passed the immunoSEQ multiplex PCR reads through MiXCR, listing each CDR3 protein once. There are 200,000 to 250,000 distinct CDR3 sequences in the sample; about 95% occur only once, and roughly 0.1% lies in the top ten. CD8+ and CD4+ T cells circulating in blood were sequenced for TCR beta. TEMRA cells were FACS-enriched, with CD8+ and CD4+ T cells isolated negatively. The CDR3 is made up of 15 amino acids. Germline V gene data show CDR1 as KGHSH and CDR2 as LQKENI. The J segment lost 5 bases and the V segment lost 1 base, leaving 1 base of the junction unmatched.

This clonotype was sampled from a human donor with multiple sclerosis. J is TRBJ2-5 and V is TRBV18; 13 nucleotides agree with TRBD2. Input material: CD4+ T cells from PBMCs. CDR3 nucleotides: TGTGCCAGCTCACCACTACTAGCGGGAGGGGAGACCCAGTACTTC. Translated: CASSPLLAGGETQYF. Filled out from reference TRBV18 and TRBJ2-5, the complete variable domain reads NAGVMQNPRHLVRRRGQEARLRCSPMKGHSHVYWYRQLPEEGLKFMVYLQKENIIDESGMPKERFSAEFPKEGPSILRIQQVVRGDSAAYFCASSPLLAGGETQYFGPGTRLLVL.